This TCR beta chain stems from a study of early T cells in non-severe SARS-CoV-2 infection. Overall study: The chains were unpaired, and the sequenced material was bulk RNA from unsorted whole blood. Study-wide results and limits: VDJdb-based matching was biased toward anti-spike CD8 responses and missed private and CD4 specificities.

This clonotype was picked up many times. Its antigen is undetermined. Individual cDNA molecules were tagged with unique molecular identifiers, the study reported. Each CDR3 protein gets one entry after TCRdb re-called the 5' RACE reads with MiXCR. The sample consists of approximately 97,000 distinct CDR3 sequences, around 13% of them appearing once. Between the trimmed V and J ends, which lost 0 bases and 0 bases, there was a span of 7 bases. CDR3 length equals 15 residues. Per germline, CDR1 SGDLS and CDR2 YYNGEE. The sample taken for sequencing was whole blood. This sequence originates from an adult who was a healthcare worker with PCR-confirmed SARS-CoV-2 infection or an uninfected control (not recorded which). The chain carries TRBV9 and TRBJ2-1; no definite D call. CDR3 residues: CASSVEPNSYNEQFF. CDR3 nucleotides: TGTGCCAGCAGCGTAGAACCCAACTCCTACAATGAGCAGTTCTTC.